One and the same sample provided the 17 T cell receptor beta chains below, sequenced in a study of CD8+CD57+ T cells in acquired aplastic anemia. Genomic DNA served as template for TCR beta VDJ and CDR3 profiling. TCRdb fed the reads into MiXCR, producing one record per CDR3 protein. Of roughly 180,000 distinct CDR3 sequences listed, 64% are singletons. The specimen sequenced was sorted CD4+, CD8+, or CD8+CD57+ T cells (not recorded which) from PBMCs. These receptors originate from a human donor with severe aplastic anemia or a healthy control (not recorded which).

V is TRBV10-2 and J is TRBJ1-4; D remains unclear. The CDR3 contains 13 residues. Germline V CDR1 and CDR2: WSHSY, SAAADI. Trimming removed 3 bases at V and 13 bases at J, with 15 bases between. The chain's CDR3 is CASSDISRGILFF. For the CDR3, the DNA is TGCGCCAGCAGTGATATCTCGAGAGGAATACTGTTTTTT.

The chain links TRBV5-4 to TRBJ1-5; 7 positions agree with TRBD1. Unmatched junction bases numbered 5, after V lost 2 bases and J lost 0 bases. From germline, CDR1 is SGHNT and CDR2 YYREEE (reference sequence). This CDR3 spans 16 amino acids. The CDR3 loop reads CASSFQTGNSNQPQHF. The CDR3 DNA is TGTGCCAGCAGCTTCCAGACAGGGAATAGCAATCAGCCCCAGCATTTT.

The chain is built from TRBV6-1 and TRBJ1-2, with D perhaps TRBD1 (5 bases). Germline lookup yields CDR1 MNHNS and CDR2 SASEGT. V was shortened by 5 bases and J by 8 bases, with 18 bases between the two germline ends. The CDR3 is 14 residues long. CDR3 bases: TGTGCCAGCAGTCAAACCCAGGGTGTTCTAGGCTACACCTTC. Translated, it gives CASSQTQGVLGYTF.

This clonotype showed up many times. The V call is TRBV11-3, the J call TRBJ2-2, with D unclear. Germline V lookup: CDR1 SGHNT, CDR2 YENEEA. Trimming shortened V by 8 bases and J by 0 bases, and 13 bases separated the two germline ends. The CDR3 runs to 15 residues. The CDR3 region is CASLTRSANTGELFF. DNA of the CDR3: TGTGCCAGCTTGACGAGGTCTGCGAACACCGGGGAGCTGTTTTTT. Filled out from reference TRBV11-3 and TRBJ2-2, the complete variable domain reads EAGVVQSPRYKIIEKKQPVAFWCNPISGHNTLYWYLQNLGQGPELLIRYENEEAVDDSQLPKDRFSAERLKGVDSTLKIQPAELGDSAVYLCASLTRSANTGELFFGEGSRLTVL.

On this clonotype: One junction end disagrees with the germline gene, perhaps due to a read error. The rearrangement joins TRBV7-2 to TRBJ2-7; D gene uncertain. The CDR3 sequence is 14 residues long. Germline loops: CDR1 SGHTA, CDR2 FQGNSA. The CDR3 region has the DNA TGTGCCGGCAGCCCGGAGAGCAGGACGGGCGAGCAGTACTTC. This translates into CAGSPESRTGEQYF.

V and J are TRBV5-6 and TRBJ2-7, with D unresolved. Germline V CDR1 and CDR2: SGHDT, YYEEEE. The CDR3 consists of 15 residues. V lost 1 base and J lost 2, with 13 bases in between. CDR3 protein: CASSLYGPTAYEQYF. The CDR3 DNA sequence: TGTGCCAGCAGCTTGTACGGACCTACGGCCTACGAGCAGTACTTC.

This chain connects TRBV29-1 to TRBJ2-2; 7 positions agree with TRBD2. The germline CDR1 and CDR2 sequences are SQVTM and ANQGSEA. Losses at the gene ends were 4 bases for V and 6 bases for J; bases not matched to a gene: 2. The CDR3 extends over 12 amino acids. CDR3 amino acids: CSVAAGAGELFF. CDR3 DNA: TGCAGCGTTGCCGCGGGGGCCGGGGAGCTGTTTTTT.

V gene TRBV15 combines with J gene TRBJ2-1, with D hard to call. Trimming removed 5 bases from V and 9 bases from J, with 8 bases in between. Germline CDR1 LNHNV, CDR2 YYDKDF (reference sequence). The CDR3 extends over 11 amino acids. Here the CDR3 DNA reads TGTGCCACCAGCGCCACTGGTGAGCAGTTCTTC. Amino acid sequence: CATSATGEQFF.

The CDR3 DNA reads as TGTGCCAGCAGTACTCGGACAGGGCGTACCGGGGAGCTGTTTTTT. Protein sequence: CASSTRTGRTGELFF. This chain uses TRBV2 with TRBJ2-2; 8 nucleotides agree with TRBD1. The V gene end was trimmed by 5 bases and the J gene end by 5 bases; junction bases not matched to a gene: 7. CDR1 and CDR2 (germline): SNHLY, FYNNEI. The CDR3 runs to 15 residues.

The rearrangement joins TRBV12-5 to TRBJ2-3; 8 bases agree with TRBD2. The CDR3 spans 13 residues. CDR1 and CDR2 from the germline V gene are LGHNT and FRNRAP. CDR3 nucleotide sequence: TGTGCCAGCAGTTTAGTGATACTAGCGGCGCAGTATTTT. Translated: CASSLVILAAQYF.

The chain uses TRBV2 and TRBJ2-7; 9 nucleotides agree with TRBD2. CDR3 length: 14 residues. CDR1 is SNHLY and CDR2 is FYNNEI in the germline V gene. The V segment lost 6 bases and the J segment 3 bases; nucleotides outside the gene matches: 6. The CDR3 loop reads CASRETSGIYEQYF. The CDR3 DNA is TGTGCCAGCAGGGAGACTAGCGGCATCTACGAGCAGTACTTC.

This sequence joins TRBV7-8 and TRBJ2-3; D unclear. Germline V gives CDR1 SGHVS, CDR2 FQNEAQ. Between the trimmed V and J ends, which lost 6 bases and 0 bases, there was a span of 16 bases. This CDR3 region has 16 residues. The CDR3 DNA reads as TGTGCCAGCAGTTATTTACGAGGCCAGAGCACAGATACGCAGTATTTT. Amino acids: CASSYLRGQSTDTQYF.

This clonotype was seen many times. The gene calls are TRBV6-2 or TRBV6-3 and TRBJ2-7; either TRBD1 or TRBD2 may supply D (5 bases each). CDR3 length equals 14 residues. Between the trimmed V and J ends, which lost 5 bases and 6 bases, there was a span of 17 bases. Germline V gene lookup returns CDR1 MNHEY and CDR2 SVGEGT. For the CDR3, the DNA is TGTGCCAGCAGTGCCTCGGGCCCCGGGACCGAGCAGTACTTC. It codes for CASSASGPGTEQYF.

This clonotype appeared a few times. The gene calls are TRBV29-1 and TRBJ2-5; 10 bases agree with TRBD1. Per germline, CDR1 SQVTM and CDR2 ANQGSEA. The CDR3 is 12 residues long. CDR3 amino acids: CRGTGDGETQYF. The CDR3 DNA is TGCAGAGGGACAGGGGATGGGGAGACCCAGTACTTC.

This clonotype has a single count. In this CDR3 the conserved last residue, phenylalanine or tryptophan, is missing, so a read error is likely. V usage is TRBV12-3 or TRBV12-4 and J usage is TRBJ2-5; D might be TRBD2 (7 bases). This CDR3 has 16 amino acids. Trimming took off 3 bases at V and 2 bases at J, with 16 bases between the two ends. CDR3 bases: TGTGCCAGCAGTTTCCCGGGGGGACAATATCAAGAGACCCAGTACCTC. Its translation: CASSFPGGQYQETQYL.

The chain uses TRBV7-2 and TRBJ2-5; 7 bases match TRBD1. The CDR3 is 16 residues long. The V gene's germline CDR1 is SGHTA and CDR2 FQGNSA. With V trimmed by 5 bases and J by 5 bases, 14 bases remained unmatched. Written as DNA, the CDR3 is TGTGCCAGCAGCATTTGGGACAGTAGGACGGGGGAGACCCAGTACTTC. This sequence encodes CASSIWDSRTGETQYF.

This clonotype appeared many times. The chain recombines TRBV11-2 with TRBJ2-7, with TRBD1 as a possible D gene (5 bases). This CDR3 spans 14 amino acids. Germline loops: CDR1 SGHAT, CDR2 FQNNGV. Deletions cut 3 bases from V and 4 bases from J, with 13 bases between. The CDR3 sequence: CASSFGRAGYEQYF. The CDR3 region has the DNA TGTGCCAGCAGCTTTGGCAGGGCAGGGTACGAGCAGTACTTC. The full variable domain, its missing parts supplied by reference TRBV11-2 and TRBJ2-7, is EAGVAQSPRYKIIEKRQSVAFWCNPISGHATLYWYQQILGQGPKLLIQFQNNGVVDDSQLPKDRFSAERLKGVDSTLKIQPAKLEDSAVYLCASSFGRAGYEQYFGPGTRLTVT.